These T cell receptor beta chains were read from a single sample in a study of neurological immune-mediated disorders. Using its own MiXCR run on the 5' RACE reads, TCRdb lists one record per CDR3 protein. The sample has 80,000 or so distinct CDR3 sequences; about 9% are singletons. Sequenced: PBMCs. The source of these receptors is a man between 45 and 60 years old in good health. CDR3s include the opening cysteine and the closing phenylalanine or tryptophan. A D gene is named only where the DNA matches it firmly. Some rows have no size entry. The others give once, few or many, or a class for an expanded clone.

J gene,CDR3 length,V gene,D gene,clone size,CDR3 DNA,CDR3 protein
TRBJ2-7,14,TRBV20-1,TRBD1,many,TGCAGTGTTCCATTCCCGGGACAGAGCTACGAGCAGTACTTC,CSVPFPGQSYEQYF
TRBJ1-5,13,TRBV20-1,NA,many,TGCAGTGCTAGAGATAAGACAGCCTCTCCCCAGCATTTT,CSARDKTASPQHF
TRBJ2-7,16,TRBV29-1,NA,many,TGCAGCGCAGCCGGGACTGGGTCTAAGTTAGGCTACGAGCAGTACTTC,CSAAGTGSKLGYEQYF
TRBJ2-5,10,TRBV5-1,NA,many,TGTGCCAGCTCCGGGGAGACCCAGTACTTC,CASSGETQYF
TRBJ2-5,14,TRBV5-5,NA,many,TGTGCCAGCAGCTTACCGACAGGCGTAGAGACCCAGTACTTC,CASSLPTGVETQYF
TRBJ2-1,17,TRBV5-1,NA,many,TGCGCCAGCAGCTTGGCCCAGGCGGGAATCTCCTACAATGAGCAGTTCTTC,CASSLAQAGISYNEQFF
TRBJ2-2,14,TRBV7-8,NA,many,TGTGCCAGCAGCTCCGGCGCGTTCACCGGGGAGCTGTTTTTT,CASSSGAFTGELFF
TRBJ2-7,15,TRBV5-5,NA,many,TGTGCCAGCAGCTTGGCCCCAGGTTTCTCCTACGAGCAGTACTTC,CASSLAPGFSYEQYF
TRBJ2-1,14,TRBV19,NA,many,TGTGCCAGTAGTATAGATCGAGGAGGCAATGAGCAGTTCTTC,CASSIDRGGNEQFF
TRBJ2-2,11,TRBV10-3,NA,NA,TGTGCCATCACAGGGGCCGGGGAGCGGTTTTTT,CAITGAGERFF
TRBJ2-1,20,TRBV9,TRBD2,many,TGTGCCAGCAGCCTTAGGGCGGGGGACGACGCTTTGAGCTCCTACAATGAGCAGTTCTTC,CASSLRAGDDALSSYNEQFF
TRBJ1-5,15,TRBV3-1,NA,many,TGTGCCAGCAGCCAAGATGCAGGGGGCAATCAGCCCCAGCATTTT,CASSQDAGGNQPQHF